Below are 13 T cell receptor beta chains sequenced from a single sample in a study of CXCR3-negative and CXCR3-positive naive CD8 T cells. Libraries of TRB cDNA were made by 5' RACE and carried UMIs. No DNA is given; TCRdb re-called the 5' RACE reads and lists each CDR3 protein once. This sample contains about 82,000 distinct CDR3 sequences. Sequenced input: naive CXCR3- CD8+ T cells from blood. Documented subset: CD45RO-CCR7+CD27+CD95- naive CD8+ T cells lacking CXCR3 (TNR3-). The receptor source for this set is a human donor in good health. Some clones in this sample may be carry-over from other donors' samples.

The rearrangement links TRBV5-6 to TRBJ2-1; no DNA is available, so the TRBD1 call from TCRdb remains unchecked. CDR1 is SGHDT, CDR2 YYEEEE, per germline. This CDR3 is built from 14 residues. The CDR3 is CASNHLGGYNEQFF.

The chain uses TRBV12-2 and TRBJ2-5; TCRdb proposes TRBD1, but this gene call is untestable without DNA. TRBV12-2 is a pseudogene. This CDR3 comprises 13 residues. CDR3 amino acids: CASRARQGQTQYF.

V and J are TRBV4-1 and TRBJ1-2. Germline CDR1 reads MGHRA; CDR2 reads YSYEKL. This CDR3 is 16 amino acids long. CDR3 sequence reads: CASSQDRAAINYGYTF.

The V and J genes are TRBV7-3 and TRBJ1-3. This CDR3 region has 13 residues. CDR1 and CDR2 from the germline V gene are SGHTA and FQGTGA. The CDR3 region is CASSLSSGNTIYF.

The gene calls are TRBV29-1 and TRBJ2-2. Germline V gives CDR1 SQVTM, CDR2 ANQGSEA. The CDR3 is 13 amino acids. CDR3 sequence reads: CSVHPYRSGELFF.

The gene calls are TRBV27 and TRBJ1-5; no DNA is available, so the TRBD1 call from TCRdb remains unchecked. This CDR3 has 16 amino acids. Germline CDR1 reads MNHEY; CDR2 reads SMNVEV (reference sequence). CDR3: CASSPLPGGSNQPQHF.

The CDR3 sequence is CASGSQPKGTEAFF. The rearrangement joins TRBV12-5 to TRBJ1-1. The length of the CDR3 is 14 residues. The germline gives CDR1 LGHNT, CDR2 FRNRAP.

The chain is built from TRBV29-1 and TRBJ2-7; TCRdb picks TRBD1, but there is no DNA to check that call. Germline CDR1 is SQVTM and CDR2 is ANQGSEA. The CDR3 has 13 amino acids. CDR3 loop: CSALSLGVYEQYF.

The rearrangement links TRBV12-3 or TRBV12-4 to TRBJ2-5; without DNA, the TCRdb call of TRBD1 cannot be checked. The CDR3 sequence is 15 residues long. CDR3 residues: CASSLTRRVGETQYF.

J is TRBJ2-1 and V is TRBV6-2 or TRBV6-3. Germline V gene data show CDR1 as MNHEY and CDR2 as SVGEGT. The CDR3 has 12 residues. The CDR3 is CASSFQVNEQFF.

CDR3 amino acids: CAIRGIRQGESYEQYF. The chain is built from TRBV10-3 and TRBJ2-7; TCRdb's D gene call, TRBD1, goes unchecked for lack of DNA. The CDR3 totals 16 residues. Germline-derived CDR1 and CDR2 are ENHRY and SYGVKD.

The rearrangement links TRBV4-1 to TRBJ2-1; there is no DNA to check the TCRdb D call of TRBD1. Germline CDR1 reads MGHRA; CDR2 reads YSYEKL. This CDR3 is 15 amino acids long. CDR3 protein: CASTPAGYTCNEQFF.

V usage is TRBV12-3 or TRBV12-4 and J usage is TRBJ2-5; absent DNA, TCRdb's TRBD1 call cannot be checked. The CDR3 covers 15 residues. CDR3: CASSSHKGEWETQYF.